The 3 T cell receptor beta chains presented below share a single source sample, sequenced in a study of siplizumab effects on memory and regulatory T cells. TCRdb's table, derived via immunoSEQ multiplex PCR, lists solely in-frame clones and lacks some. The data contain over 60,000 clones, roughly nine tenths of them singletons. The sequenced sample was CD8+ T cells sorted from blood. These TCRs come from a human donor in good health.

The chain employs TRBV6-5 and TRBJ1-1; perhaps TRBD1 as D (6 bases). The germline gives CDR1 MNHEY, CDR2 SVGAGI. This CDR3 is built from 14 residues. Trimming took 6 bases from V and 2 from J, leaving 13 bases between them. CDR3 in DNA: TGTGCCAGCAGCCTGGCAGGGGCTAACACTGAAGCTTTCTTT. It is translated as CASSLAGANTEAFF.

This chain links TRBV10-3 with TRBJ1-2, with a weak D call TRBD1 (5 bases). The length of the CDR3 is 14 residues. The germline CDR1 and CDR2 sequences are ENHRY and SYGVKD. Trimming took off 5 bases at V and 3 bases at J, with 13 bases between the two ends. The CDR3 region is CAISPGRRDYGYTF. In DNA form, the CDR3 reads TGTGCCATCAGTCCGGGACGCCGGGACTATGGCTACACCTTC.

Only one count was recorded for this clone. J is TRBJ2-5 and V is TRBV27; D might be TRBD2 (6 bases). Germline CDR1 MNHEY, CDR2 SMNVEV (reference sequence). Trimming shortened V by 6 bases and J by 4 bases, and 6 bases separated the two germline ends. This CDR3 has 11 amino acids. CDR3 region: CASREGETQYF. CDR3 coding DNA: TGTGCCAGCAGGGAGGGAGAGACCCAGTACTTC.